The 12 T cell receptor beta chains presented below share a single source sample, sequenced in a study of blood T cells in healthy people across ages. With a J-beta primer mix and a sample-barcoded 5' primer, a second PCR ran about 7 to 11 cycles. TCRdb ran MiXCR on the 5' RACE reads and lists one entry per CDR3 protein. The sample consists of 710,000 or so distinct CDR3 sequences, 32% of them appearing once. Sequencing used blood. These receptors came from a woman of 80 years or more in good health.

This chain links TRBV27 with TRBJ2-2; the match to TRBD1 covers 10 bases. The CDR3 sequence is 15 residues long. V shed 6 bases and J 0 bases; nucleotides not matched to a gene: 1. Germline V lookup: CDR1 MNHEY, CDR2 SMNVEV (reference sequence). CDR3 residues: CASRGTGANTGELFF. DNA for the CDR3: TGTGCCAGCAGGGGGACAGGGGCGAACACCGGGGAGCTGTTTTTT.

This clonotype was picked up a small number of times. A much larger clone lies a single base off, so this may be a read error. This rearrangement joins TRBV5-1 to TRBJ2-1; no clear D. V lost 4 bases, J lost 6 bases, and 11 bases lay in between. Germline V gene data show CDR1 as SGHRS and CDR2 as YFSETQ. There are 13 residues in the CDR3. The CDR3 nucleotides read TGCGCCAGCAGCCCCATCCGTCTCAATGAGCAGTTCTTC. It yields the protein CASSPIRLNEQFF. Filled out from reference TRBV5-1 and TRBJ2-1, the complete variable domain reads KAGVTQTPRYLIKTRGQQVTLSCSPISGHRSVSWYQQTPGQGLQFLFEYFSETQRNKGNFPGRFSGRQFSNSRSEMNVSTLELGDSALYLCASSPIRLNEQFFGPGTRLTVL.

This clonotype showed up just a few times. A much bigger clone sits one base away, suggesting this may be a read error. J is TRBJ2-1 and V is TRBV27; 8 bases line up with TRBD2. The end of the DNA is better explained by TRBJ2-7, so the J call may be wrong. Per the germline V gene, CDR1 is MNHEY and CDR2 is SMNVEV (reference sequence). This CDR3 contains 15 residues. CDR3 sequence (DNA): TGTGCCAGGATATTAGCGGGGAGCTCCTACAATGAGCAGTACTTC. It encodes CARILAGSSYNEQYF.

This clonotype has a single count. The V and J genes are TRBV4-2 and TRBJ2-1, with D unresolved. Germline CDR1 LGHNA, CDR2 YNFKEQ. The CDR3 consists of 13 residues. Trimming took off 1 base at V and 14 bases at J, with 15 bases between the two ends. CDR3 residues: CASSQGVVGLEFF. The CDR3 coding sequence is TGTGCCAGCAGCCAAGGCGTAGTGGGTTTGGAGTTCTTC.

This clonotype was seen just once. A read error may be the cause here, since a much bigger clone is one base away. The rearrangement links TRBV6-2 or TRBV6-3 to TRBJ1-2; D gene ambiguous. Germline CDR1 and CDR2: MNHEY and SVGEGT. This CDR3 comprises 14 residues. V gave up 6 bases and J gave up 4 bases, with 15 bases separating them. In nucleotides, the CDR3 is TGTGCCAGCAGACCTACGGGATTCCCCTATGGCTACACCTTC. As protein: CASRPTGFPYGYTF.

This clonotype was recorded many times. The CDR3 region has the DNA TGTGCCAGCAGCTTAGGGGAAGGGTATGGCTACACCTTC. It yields the protein CASSLGEGYGYTF. V usage is TRBV11-2 and J usage is TRBJ1-2; no firm D call. The CDR3 is 13 amino acids. Trimming pared 1 base from V and 5 bases from J, leaving 8 bases between. Germline CDR1 reads SGHAT; CDR2 reads FQNNGV. Together with reference TRBV11-2 and TRBJ1-2, the CDR3 gives the full variable domain: EAGVAQSPRYKIIEKRQSVAFWCNPISGHATLYWYQQILGQGPKLLIQFQNNGVVDDSQLPKDRFSAERLKGVDSTLKIQPAKLEDSAVYLCASSLGEGYGYTFGSGTRLTVV.

This clonotype was counted a single time. One junction end disagrees with the germline gene, perhaps due to a read error. V and J are TRBV28 and TRBJ1-5; no clear D. The CDR3 runs 14 residues. Germline CDR1 reads MDHEN; CDR2 reads SYDVKM. Here the CDR3 DNA reads TGTACCAGCAGTCTTATACCCCGAAATCAGCCCCAGCATTTT. As protein: CTSSLIPRNQPQHF.

Comments on this clonotype: This sequence may be a read error, since a much larger clone differs from it by one base. The chain employs TRBV10-3 and TRBJ1-6; no reliable D call. The germline V and J ends were trimmed by 0 bases and 10 bases, with 13 bases remaining between them. Per germline, CDR1 ENHRY and CDR2 SYGVKD. The CDR3 has 15 residues. The CDR3: CAISESLEMGSPLHF. Written as DNA, the CDR3 is TGTGCCATCAGTGAGTCGCTAGAAATGGGGTCACCCCTCCACTTT.

This chain links TRBV6-6 with TRBJ1-3; D gene uncertain. Per germline, CDR1 MNHNY and CDR2 SVGAGI (reference sequence). V was cut by 4 bases and J by 0 bases, with 13 bases left in between. CDR3 length: 16 residues. The CDR3, as DNA: TGTGCCAGCAGTTTCCCTGCAGGTCCCTCTGGAAACACCATATATTTT. Its translation is CASSFPAGPSGNTIYF.

Ten or more counts support this clonotype. The chain couples TRBV21-1 to TRBJ2-7; TRBD1, the D gene given by the table, was not confirmed from the DNA. TRBV21-1 is recorded as a pseudogene. The CDR3 is 15 residues long. Written as DNA, the CDR3 is TGTGCCAGCAGCAAATGCAGGACAGGGGCTAAAGAGCAGTACTTC. This sequence encodes CASSKCRTGAKEQYF.

This clonotype was counted a few times. This sequence may be a read error, since a much larger clone differs from it by one base. V gene TRBV18 combines with J gene TRBJ1-6; a weak D match, TRBD1 (6 bases). Germline CDR1 reads KGHSH; CDR2 reads LQKENI. The CDR3 length is 13 residues. The CDR3 DNA reads as TGTGCCAGCTCCGGGACAACGGAATCACCCCACCACTTT. Translation: CASSGTTESPHHF.

The chain employs TRBV18 and TRBJ2-7; no reliable D call. Per the germline V gene, CDR1 is KGHSH and CDR2 is LQKENI. With 2 bases removed from V and 4 bases from J, the gap between germline ends came to 9 bases. The CDR3 runs to 13 residues. The CDR3 DNA follows: TGTGCCAGCTCACCAAGCTGTGAATACGAGCAGTACTTC. It specifies CASSPSCEYEQYF.